The present T cell receptor (beta chain) was sequenced within a study of cytomegalovirus exposure and HLA in healthy donors. Of note for this clone: Its antigen is undetermined.

Study-wide findings and caveats: Generally TCR sequences proved uncommon, though certain public TCRs appeared in numerous donors. CMV serostatus was the sole immune exposure data available.

Donors had nominal health at sampling but likely had unrecorded immune exposures. The V segment lost 6 bases and the J segment 8 bases; nucleotides outside the gene matches: 13. The CDR3 covers 15 residues. The germline V gene has CDR1 SNHLY and CDR2 FYNNEI. Vbeta (60) and Jbeta (13) primers were used in the PCR. Method: immunoSEQ multiplex PCR; TCRdb's copy keeps in-frame clones and lacks some. The sample lists 200,000 or so clones, about 85% seen once, with over 1% in the top ten. This receptor was obtained from a human donor in good health. This sequence joins TRBV2 and TRBJ1-2, with 9 nucleotides matching TRBD1. The sample was PBMCs. The CDR3 loop is CASRTSQGATIGYTF. DNA of the CDR3: TGTGCCAGCAGGACCTCACAGGGGGCCACCATAGGCTACACCTTC.